Below, 23 T cell receptor beta chains from the same sample are listed, as sequenced in a study of patients and donors after allogeneic stem cell transplantation. One entry per CDR3 protein results from TCRdb running MiXCR on the RT-PCR reads. The sample has fewer than 30,000 distinct CDR3 sequences; 42% are singletons. The sample consisted of blood, either unsorted or a sorted T cell fraction (not recorded which). The receptors derive from a human donor who was either an allogeneic HSCT recipient or a stem cell or donor lymphocyte infusion donor (not recorded which). It is not recorded whose cells these are; they may come from a transplant donor.

This clonotype has more than one count but fewer than ten. This sequence joins TRBV20-1 and TRBJ2-7; 10 nucleotides line up with TRBD2. Per the germline V gene, CDR1 is DFQATT and CDR2 is SNEGSKA (reference sequence). CDR3 size: 13 residues. With V trimmed by 2 bases and J by 6 bases, 4 bases remained unmatched. The CDR3 DNA sequence: TGCAGTGCTAGACTAGCGGGAGTCGTCGAGCAGTACTTC. Residues: CSARLAGVVEQYF.

The V gene is TRBV7-2, the J gene TRBJ1-5, with 9 bases aligning to TRBD1. Germline assignment: CDR1 SGHTA and CDR2 FQGNSA. This CDR3 has 14 residues. Trimming cost V 4 bases and J 7 bases; bases outside gene matches: 5. The CDR3 sequence: CASSSRQGDQPQHF. The CDR3 nucleotides read TGTGCCAGCAGCTCGCGACAGGGGGACCAGCCCCAGCATTTT.

The chain has TRBV5-1 and TRBJ2-3; TRBD2 is a possible D gene (6 bases). Germline V gene lookup returns CDR1 SGHRS and CDR2 YFSETQ. V was trimmed by 7 bases and J by 4 bases, leaving 13 bases between them. The CDR3 spans 13 residues. The CDR3 DNA reads TGCGCCAGCGCTAGGAGGGTTGCAGATACGCAGTATTTT. This sequence encodes CASARRVADTQYF.

V gene TRBV18 combines with J gene TRBJ2-5; either TRBD1 or TRBD2 may fit D (5 bases each). There are 15 residues in the CDR3. Germline V lookup: CDR1 KGHSH, CDR2 LQKENI. Trimming removed 2 bases at V and 2 bases at J, with 12 bases between. The CDR3 sequence is CASSPSGTGQETQYF. The CDR3 bases are TGTGCCAGCTCACCATCAGGGACCGGACAAGAGACCCAGTACTTC.

This clonotype was detected a few times. The chain carries TRBV5-1 and TRBJ1-2; D may be TRBD1 (5 bases). The CDR3 runs to 16 residues. V lost 1 base to trimming and J lost 2 bases, with 15 bases between them. Germline lookup yields CDR1 SGHRS and CDR2 YFSETQ. This chain's CDR3 is CASSLLSGKRNYGYTF. The DNA for the CDR3 is TGCGCCAGCAGCTTGCTCTCAGGGAAGAGGAACTATGGCTACACCTTC.

The gene calls are TRBV20-1 and TRBJ2-4; D may be TRBD1 or TRBD2 (6 bases each). The CDR3 sequence is 14 residues long. Trimming stripped 5 bases from V and 7 bases from J, with 18 bases between. Germline CDR1 is DFQATT and CDR2 is SNEGSKA (reference sequence). CDR3 residues: CSAPRGPAVNIQYF. DNA for the CDR3: TGCAGTGCTCCCCGGGGGCCGGCGGTGAACATTCAGTACTTC.

Comment on this clonotype: An end of the junction does not agree with germline; a read error may underlie this. The rearrangement links TRBV11-2 to TRBJ2-1; 7 bases map to TRBD2. This CDR3 is 15 amino acids long. CDR1 is SGHAT, CDR2 FQNNGV, per germline. Written as DNA, the CDR3 is TGTGCCAGCAGCATAGAGCGGGGCCCGCGGAATGAGCAGTTCTTC. Residues: CASSIERGPRNEQFF.

The CDR3: CSVDGTGGYEQYF. The CDR3 DNA reads as TGCAGCGTCGACGGGACTGGCGGATACGAGCAGTACTTC. The chain has TRBV29-1 and TRBJ2-7, with a weak D call TRBD2 (6 bases). V was clipped by 6 bases and J by 4 bases, with 16 bases between them. Germline V CDR1 and CDR2: SQVTM, ANQGSEA. This CDR3 spans 13 amino acids.

This chain connects TRBV5-1 to TRBJ2-2; 13 positions agree with TRBD2. The trim removed 4 bases at V and 6 bases at J, leaving 9 bases unmatched. Germline-derived CDR1 and CDR2 are SGHRS and YFSETQ. The CDR3 runs to 17 residues. CDR3 loop: CASSDARLAGGAGELFF. The CDR3, as DNA: TGCGCCAGCAGCGATGCGCGACTAGCGGGAGGAGCCGGGGAGCTGTTTTTT.

The genes are TRBV7-9 and TRBJ2-3, with 8 bases lining up with TRBD2. The junction had 7 bases not matched to a gene; V was cut back by 2 bases and J by 0 bases. In germline, CDR1 is SEHNR, CDR2 FQNEAQ (reference sequence). The CDR3 consists of 17 residues. For the CDR3, the DNA is TGTGCCAGCAGCTTACCCACTAGCGGAGGTAGCACAGATACGCAGTATTTT. Translating it yields CASSLPTSGGSTDTQYF.

CDR3 amino acids: CASSLARISGRLYEQYF. The CDR3 DNA follows: TGTGCCAGCAGCTTGGCCCGGATTAGCGGGAGGTTGTACGAGCAGTACTTC. The rearrangement uses TRBV5-6 and TRBJ2-7; TRBD2 matches at 10 bases. Germline-derived CDR1 and CDR2 are SGHDT and YYEEEE. V lost 0 bases, J lost 4 bases, and 10 bases stayed unmatched. The CDR3 is 17 amino acids.

The gene calls are TRBV29-1 and TRBJ2-1; TRBD2 matches 12 bases. There are 13 residues in the CDR3. Germline V CDR1 and CDR2: SQVTM, ANQGSEA. This chain's CDR3 is CTTGLAGYNEQFF. CDR3 in DNA: TGCACAACCGGACTAGCGGGATACAATGAGCAGTTCTTC.

This sequence joins TRBV2 and TRBJ1-1; 7 bases fit TRBD1. Germline values: CDR1 SNHLY, CDR2 FYNNEI. Trimming at V came to 5 bases and at J to 3 bases, leaving 9 bases not matched to a gene. The CDR3 has 15 residues. The DNA of the CDR3 is TGTGCCAGCAGTACCTTCAGGGGGGCCCACACTGAAGCTTTCTTT. The encoded protein is CASSTFRGAHTEAFF.

This clonotype has only a few counts. The chain has TRBV7-3 and TRBJ1-1, with D unclear. V gave up 6 bases and J gave up 3 bases, with 14 bases separating them. Germline CDR1 reads SGHTA; CDR2 reads FQGTGA. The CDR3 covers 14 residues. The CDR3 DNA reads as TGTGCCAGCAGACGAAATCAGAGGGACACTGAAGCTTTCTTT. This gives the protein CASRRNQRDTEAFF.

This clonotype has only a few counts. J is TRBJ1-1 and V is TRBV6-5; D is unclear. Germline lookup yields CDR1 MNHEY and CDR2 SVGAGI. Trimming cost V 6 bases and J 10 bases, with 12 bases left between them. The CDR3 is made up of 11 amino acids. CDR3 sequence: CASRFGEAAFF. CDR3 nucleotide sequence: TGTGCCAGCAGGTTTGGGGAGGCAGCTTTCTTT.

The chain employs TRBV7-2 and TRBJ1-4, with 7 positions matching TRBD1. CDR1 and CDR2 from the germline V gene are SGHTA and FQGNSA. This CDR3 comprises 15 residues. After removal of 5 bases from V and 11 bases from J, the junction contained 14 bases not matched to a gene. The CDR3 protein is CASSLPGTASEKLFF. The CDR3 DNA reads TGTGCCAGCAGCCTCCCCGGGACAGCCTCCGAGAAACTGTTTTTT.

This rearrangement joins TRBV4-2 to TRBJ1-2; D uncertain. V was pared by 0 bases and J by 10 bases, with 15 bases between. CDR1 LGHNA and CDR2 YNFKEQ come from the germline V gene. There are 14 residues in the CDR3. The CDR3 region has the DNA TGTGCCAGCAGCCAAGATCCGCCCCTTGAAGACTACACCTTC. It is translated as CASSQDPPLEDYTF.

On this clonotype itself: At one boundary the junction diverges from the germline segment, which might be a read error. This chain connects TRBV12-3 or TRBV12-4 to TRBJ2-1; 7 positions match TRBD2. This CDR3 comprises 15 residues. The CDR3 loop is CASSLAVISYNEQFF. As DNA, the CDR3 is TGTGCCAGCAGTCTAGCGGTAATCTCCTACAATGAGCAGTTCTTC.

The chain couples TRBV5-5 to TRBJ1-5; possible D gene TRBD1, 6 bases. This CDR3 is built from 14 residues. Germline values: CDR1 SGHKS, CDR2 YYEKEE (reference sequence). With 0 bases removed from V and 9 bases from J, the gap between germline ends came to 13 bases. In DNA form, the CDR3 reads TGTGCCAGCAGCTTGGAGTCAGGGACACGGCCCCAGCATTTT. As protein: CASSLESGTRPQHF.

The chain joins TRBV20-1 to TRBJ2-7; no definite D call. This CDR3 is 13 amino acids long. Germline V gene lookup returns CDR1 DFQATT and CDR2 SNEGSKA (reference sequence). CDR3: CRLGGPQFYEQYF. CDR3 nucleotides: TGCAGGCTGGGCGGACCTCAATTCTACGAGCAGTACTTC.

The table lists this clonotype with a few counts. CDR3 residues: CASSQERWNTQYF. The DNA of the CDR3 is TGTGCCAGCAGCCAAGAGAGGTGGAATACGCAGTATTTT. The chain employs TRBV3-1 and TRBJ2-3; D call uncertain. The CDR3 runs 13 residues. Germline V lookup: CDR1 LGHDT, CDR2 YNNKEL (reference sequence). The V end was cut by 0 bases, the J end by 7 bases, with 8 bases between.

The rearrangement joins TRBV10-1 to TRBJ2-1, with D perhaps matching TRBD1 (5 bases). Germline CDR1 WNHNN, CDR2 SYGVQD (reference sequence). V gave up 2 bases and J gave up 7 bases, with 9 bases separating them. This CDR3 has 13 amino acids. Written as DNA, the CDR3 is TGCGCCAGCAGTGAGAGGGGTTGGAATGAGCAGTTCTTC. The encoded protein is CASSERGWNEQFF.

CDR3 sequence: CATERRVGGYTF. The CDR3 nucleotides read TGTGCCACCGAGAGAAGGGTAGGCGGCTACACCTTC. The rearrangement joins TRBV24-1 to TRBJ1-2; no clear D gene. V gave up 9 bases and J gave up 8 bases, with 15 bases separating them. Germline assignment: CDR1 KGHDR and CDR2 SFDVKD. This CDR3 is built from 12 residues.